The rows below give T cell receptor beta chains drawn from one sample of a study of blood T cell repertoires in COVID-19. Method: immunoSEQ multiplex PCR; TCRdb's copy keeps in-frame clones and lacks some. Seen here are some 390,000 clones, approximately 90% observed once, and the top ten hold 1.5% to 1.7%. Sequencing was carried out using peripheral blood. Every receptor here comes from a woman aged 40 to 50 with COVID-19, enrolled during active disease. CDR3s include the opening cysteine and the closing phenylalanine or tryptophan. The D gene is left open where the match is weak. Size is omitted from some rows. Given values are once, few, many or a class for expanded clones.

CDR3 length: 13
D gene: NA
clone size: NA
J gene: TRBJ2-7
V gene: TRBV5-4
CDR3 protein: CASSWPGSYEQYF
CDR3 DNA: TGTGCCAGCAGCTGGCCAGGGTCCTACGAGCAGTACTTC

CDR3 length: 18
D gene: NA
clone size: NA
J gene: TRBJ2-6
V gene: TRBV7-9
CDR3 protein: CASSRTGFLVSGANVLTF
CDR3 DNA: TGTGCCAGCAGTCGTACAGGTTTTCTTGTATCTGGGGCCAACGTCCTGACTTTC

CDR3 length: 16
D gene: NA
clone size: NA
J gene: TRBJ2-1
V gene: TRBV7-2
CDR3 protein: CASSLVGSGLYNEQFF
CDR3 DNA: TGTGCCAGCAGCTTAGTGGGCAGTGGGCTCTACAATGAGCAGTTCTTC

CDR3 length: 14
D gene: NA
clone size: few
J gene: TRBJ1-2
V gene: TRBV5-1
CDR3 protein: CASSPGSRQGGYTF
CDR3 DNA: TGCGCCAGCAGCCCCGGGTCCCGCCAGGGTGGCTACACCTTC

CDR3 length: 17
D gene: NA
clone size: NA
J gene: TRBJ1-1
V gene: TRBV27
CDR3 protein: CASSPILGRGWHTEAFF
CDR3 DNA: TGTGCCAGCAGCCCGATTTTAGGCAGGGGATGGCACACTGAAGCTTTCTTT

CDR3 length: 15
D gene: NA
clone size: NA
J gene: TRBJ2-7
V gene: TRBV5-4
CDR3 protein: CASSSLWTASYEQYF
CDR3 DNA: TGTGCCAGCAGCTCCCTATGGACAGCCTCCTACGAGCAGTACTTC

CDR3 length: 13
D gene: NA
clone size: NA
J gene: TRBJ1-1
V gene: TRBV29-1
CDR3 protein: CSVEQGSNTEAFF
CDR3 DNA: TGCAGCGTTGAGCAGGGGTCCAACACTGAAGCTTTCTTT

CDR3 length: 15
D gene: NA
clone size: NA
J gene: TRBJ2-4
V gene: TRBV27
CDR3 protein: CASSLIQEARNIQYF
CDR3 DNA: TGTGCCAGCAGTTTAATCCAGGAGGCCCGAAACATTCAGTACTTC

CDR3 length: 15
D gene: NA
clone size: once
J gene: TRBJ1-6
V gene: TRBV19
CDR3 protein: CASSIPQGLGSPLHF
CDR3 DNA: TGTGCCAGTAGTATTCCACAGGGTCTCGGTTCACCCCTCCACTTT

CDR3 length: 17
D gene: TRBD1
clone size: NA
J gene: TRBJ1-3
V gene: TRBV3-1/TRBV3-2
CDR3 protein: CASSPTEGTGAGNTIYF
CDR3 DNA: TGTGCCAGCAGCCCGACGGAGGGGACAGGGGCTGGAAACACCATATATTTT

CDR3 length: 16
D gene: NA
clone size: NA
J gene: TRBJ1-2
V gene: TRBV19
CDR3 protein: CASSIDPGTGLRGYTF
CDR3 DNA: TGTGCCAGTAGTATAGATCCTGGGACTGGACTGAGGGGCTACACCTTC

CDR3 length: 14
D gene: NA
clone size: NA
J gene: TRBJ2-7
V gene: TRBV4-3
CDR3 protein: CASSFSGGSYEQYF
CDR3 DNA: TGCGCCAGCAGCTTTAGCGGAGGGTCCTACGAGCAGTACTTC

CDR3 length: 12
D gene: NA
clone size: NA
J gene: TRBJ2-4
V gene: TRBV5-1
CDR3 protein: CASSLDRNIQYF
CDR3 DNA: TGCGCCAGCAGCTTAGACAGAAACATTCAGTACTTC